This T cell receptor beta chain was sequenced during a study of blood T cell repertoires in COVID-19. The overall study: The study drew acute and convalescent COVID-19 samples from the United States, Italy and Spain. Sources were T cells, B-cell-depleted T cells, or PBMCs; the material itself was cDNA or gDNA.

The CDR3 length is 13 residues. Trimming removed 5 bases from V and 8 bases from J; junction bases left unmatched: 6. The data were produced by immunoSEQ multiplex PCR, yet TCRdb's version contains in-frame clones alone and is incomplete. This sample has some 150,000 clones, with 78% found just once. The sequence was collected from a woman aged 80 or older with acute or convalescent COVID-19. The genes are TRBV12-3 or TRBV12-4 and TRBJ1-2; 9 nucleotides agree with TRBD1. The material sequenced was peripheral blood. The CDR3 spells CASSRDRERGYTF. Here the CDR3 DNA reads TGTGCCAGCAGTAGGGACAGGGAGCGGGGCTACACCTTC.